This record concerns one T cell receptor (beta chain) sequence. Its antigen is unknown. This record belongs to a study of radiotherapy plus CTLA-4 blockade in lung cancer. In the study overall: Disease control was seen in roughly 30% of patients, objective responses in approximately 19%. Study outcomes and limitations: Among reported predictors of response, early blood T cell clone dynamics with interferon-beta performed best. The study found tumor-derived TCR clones expanded in blood after radiotherapy plus ipilimumab.

V lost 2 bases to trimming and J lost 1 base, with 12 bases between them. The CDR3 contains 15 residues. Germline CDR1 MDHEN, CDR2 SYDVKM. Ipilimumab CTLA-4 blockade and focal radiation were given to patients with chemo-refractory metastatic non-small-cell lung cancer. The protocol was immunoSEQ multiplex PCR, while the TCRdb copy is restricted to in-frame clones and leaves out a portion. Found here are 25,000 to 35,000 clones, around 80% of them singletons; the top ten hold around 7.7%. Specimen: peripheral blood, collected from a patient treated with radiotherapy plus ipilimumab. The V and J genes are TRBV28 and TRBJ2-7; D is uncertain. The sequence was collected from a human donor with non-small cell lung cancer who had stable disease on radiotherapy plus ipilimumab. The CDR3 nucleotides are TGTGCCAGCAGTTTAGGGCCAGGCACATCCTACGAGCAGTACGTC. It yields the protein CASSLGPGTSYEQYV.